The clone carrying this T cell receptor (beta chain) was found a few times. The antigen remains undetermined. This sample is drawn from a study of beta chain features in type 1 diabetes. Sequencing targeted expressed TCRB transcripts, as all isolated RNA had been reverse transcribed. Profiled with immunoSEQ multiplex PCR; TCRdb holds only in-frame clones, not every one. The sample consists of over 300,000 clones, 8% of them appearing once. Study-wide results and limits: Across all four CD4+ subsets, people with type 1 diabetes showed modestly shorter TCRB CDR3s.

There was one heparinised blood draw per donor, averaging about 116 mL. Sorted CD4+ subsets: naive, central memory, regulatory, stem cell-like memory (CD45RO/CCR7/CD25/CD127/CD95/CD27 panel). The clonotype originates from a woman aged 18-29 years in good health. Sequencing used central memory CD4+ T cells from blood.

As DNA, the CDR3 is TGCGCCAGCAGCCAAGTCGTAGCGGGAGCAGGGACAGATACGCAGTATTTT. Its protein product is CASSQVVAGAGTDTQYF. The chain carries TRBV4-3 and TRBJ2-3; the match to TRBD2 covers 9 bases. CDR1 and CDR2 from the germline V gene are LGHNA and YSLEER. CDR3 length: 17 amino acids. V was pared by 1 base and J by 3 bases, with 8 bases of the junction left unmatched.